This TCR beta chain originates from a study of read filtering for tumor transcriptome and immune sequencing. Study in general: DNase treatment preceded whole-transcriptome library preparation. TCR-mapped reads were about 3.5 to 10.27 million with IR-seq versus roughly 80 to 1,300 with RNA-seq. General observations from the study: Sorted CD138-negative bone marrow cells were not purified T cells.

V lost 3 bases, J lost 5 bases, and 26 bases lay in between. CDR1 and CDR2 (germline): MNHEY, SMNVEV (reference sequence). This CDR3 has 18 amino acids. This library used around 400 ng RNA and molecular barcoded adaptors spanning alpha/delta and beta/gamma chains. TCRdb independently ran MiXCR on the reads; one entry per CDR3 protein. This sample yields approximately 14,000 distinct CDR3 sequences, of which roughly 22% are seen a single time; 80% belongs to the top ten. This clonotype has a count of ten or more. Antigen specificity is unknown. The chain joins TRBV27 to TRBJ2-7; D might be TRBD1 or TRBD2, each matching 5 bases. This clonotype originated in a donor older than 35 with multiple myeloma. Specimen: a population of CD138-negative cells sorted from bone marrow. The CDR3 region is CASSFKGHKPGPGDEQYF. CDR3 in DNA: TGTGCCAGCAGTTTTAAGGGGCATAAACCGGGACCTGGAGACGAGCAGTACTTC.